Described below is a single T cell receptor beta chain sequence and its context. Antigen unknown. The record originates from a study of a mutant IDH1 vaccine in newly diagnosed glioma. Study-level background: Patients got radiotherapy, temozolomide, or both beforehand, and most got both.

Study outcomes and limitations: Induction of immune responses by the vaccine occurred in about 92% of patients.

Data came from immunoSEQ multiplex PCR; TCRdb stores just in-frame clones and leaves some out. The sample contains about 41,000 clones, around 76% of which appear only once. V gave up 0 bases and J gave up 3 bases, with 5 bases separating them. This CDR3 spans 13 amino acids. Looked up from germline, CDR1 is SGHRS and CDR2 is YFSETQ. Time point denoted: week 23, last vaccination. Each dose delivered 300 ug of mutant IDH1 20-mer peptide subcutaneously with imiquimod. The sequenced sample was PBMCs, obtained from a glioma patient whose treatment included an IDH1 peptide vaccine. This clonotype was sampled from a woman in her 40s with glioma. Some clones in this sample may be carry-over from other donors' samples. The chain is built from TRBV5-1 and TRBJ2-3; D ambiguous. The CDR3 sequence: CASSLGGTDTQYF. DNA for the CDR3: TGCGCCAGCAGCTTGGGCGGAACAGATACGCAGTATTTT.